This TCR beta chain was retrieved from a study of blood T cell repertoires in COVID-19. The V segment lost 6 bases and the J segment 5 bases; nucleotides outside the gene matches: 8. This CDR3 is 14 amino acids long. Germline lookup yields CDR1 MNHEY and CDR2 SVGAGI. Produced via immunoSEQ multiplex PCR; TCRdb's table is partial and in-frame only. The sample includes more than 350,000 clones, more than 80% seen only once; the top ten take around 3%. The sequence derives from a woman aged 30 to 39 with COVID-19, enrolled during active disease. Input material: peripheral blood. The chain is built from TRBV6-5 and TRBJ2-7; 9 bases are shared with TRBD1. CDR3 protein: CASSPDRGRDEQYV. The DNA for the CDR3 is TGTGCCAGCAGCCCGGACAGGGGAAGGGACGAGCAGTACGTC.